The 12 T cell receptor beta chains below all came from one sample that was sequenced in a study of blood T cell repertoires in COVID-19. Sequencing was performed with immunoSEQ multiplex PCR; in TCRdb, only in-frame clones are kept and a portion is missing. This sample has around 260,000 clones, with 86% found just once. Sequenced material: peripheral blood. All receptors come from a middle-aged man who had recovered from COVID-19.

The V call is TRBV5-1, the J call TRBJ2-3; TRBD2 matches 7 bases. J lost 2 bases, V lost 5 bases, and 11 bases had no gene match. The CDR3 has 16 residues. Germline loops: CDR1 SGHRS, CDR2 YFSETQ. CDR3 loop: CASRLTRGGYTDTQYF. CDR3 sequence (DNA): TGCGCCAGCAGACTCACCCGCGGGGGTTACACAGATACGCAGTATTTT. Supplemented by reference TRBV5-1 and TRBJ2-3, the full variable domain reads KAGVTQTPRYLIKTRGQQVTLSCSPISGHRSVSWYQQTPGQGLQFLFEYFSETQRNKGNFPGRFSGRQFSNSRSEMNVSTLELGDSALYLCASRLTRGGYTDTQYFGPGTRLTVL.

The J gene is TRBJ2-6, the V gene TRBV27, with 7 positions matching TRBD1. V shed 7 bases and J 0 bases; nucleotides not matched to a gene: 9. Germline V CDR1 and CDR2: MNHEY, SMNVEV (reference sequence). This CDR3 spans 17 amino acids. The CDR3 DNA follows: TGTGCCAGCAACAAACAGGGGTCCCTCTCTGGGGCCAACGTCCTGACTTTC. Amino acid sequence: CASNKQGSLSGANVLTF.

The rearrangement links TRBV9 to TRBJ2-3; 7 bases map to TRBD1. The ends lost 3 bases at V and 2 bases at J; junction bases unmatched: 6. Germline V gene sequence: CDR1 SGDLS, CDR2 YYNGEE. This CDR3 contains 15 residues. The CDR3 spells CASSARDSLTDTQYF. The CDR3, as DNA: TGTGCCAGCAGCGCCCGGGACAGCCTCACAGATACGCAGTATTTT.

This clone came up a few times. CDR3: CASMDFGGDEKLFF. The CDR3 DNA sequence: TGTGCCAGTATGGATTTCGGAGGGGATGAAAAACTGTTTTTT. This chain links TRBV6-5 with TRBJ1-4; D is possibly TRBD1 (5 bases). The CDR3 length is 14 residues. Deletions cut 9 bases from V and 6 bases from J, with 17 bases between. From germline, CDR1 is MNHEY and CDR2 SVGAGI.

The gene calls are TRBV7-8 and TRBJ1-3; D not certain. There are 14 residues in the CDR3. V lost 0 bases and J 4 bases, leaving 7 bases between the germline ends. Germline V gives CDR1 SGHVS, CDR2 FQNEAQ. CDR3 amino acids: CASSLALAGNTIYF. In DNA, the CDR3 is TGTGCCAGCAGCTTAGCGCTAGCGGGAAACACCATATATTTT.

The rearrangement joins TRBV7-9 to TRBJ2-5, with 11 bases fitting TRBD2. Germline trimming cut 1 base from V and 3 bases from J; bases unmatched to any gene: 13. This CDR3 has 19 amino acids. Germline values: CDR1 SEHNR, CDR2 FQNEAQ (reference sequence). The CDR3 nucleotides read TGTGCCAGCAGCTTAGACCCGTGGCGCTTAGCGGGGGGGAAAGAGACCCAGTACTTC. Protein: CASSLDPWRLAGGKETQYF.

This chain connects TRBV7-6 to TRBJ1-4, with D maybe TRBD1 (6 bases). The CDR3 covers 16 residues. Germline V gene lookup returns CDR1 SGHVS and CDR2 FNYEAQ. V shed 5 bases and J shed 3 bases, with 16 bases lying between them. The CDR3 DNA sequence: TGTGCCAGCAGCCTCCGCCAGGGGCTATCTAATGAAAAACTGTTTTTT. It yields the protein CASSLRQGLSNEKLFF.

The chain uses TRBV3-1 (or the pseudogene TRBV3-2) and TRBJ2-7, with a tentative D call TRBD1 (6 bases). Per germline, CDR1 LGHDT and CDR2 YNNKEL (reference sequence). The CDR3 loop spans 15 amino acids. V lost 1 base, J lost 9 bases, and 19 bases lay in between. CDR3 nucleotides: TGTGCCAGCAGCCAAGGAGGACAGCCAGCCCTGGGGCAGTACTTC. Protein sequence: CASSQGGQPALGQYF.

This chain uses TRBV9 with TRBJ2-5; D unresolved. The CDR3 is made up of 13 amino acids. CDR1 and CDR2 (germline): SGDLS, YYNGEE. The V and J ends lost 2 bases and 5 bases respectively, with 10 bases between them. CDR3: CASSVNPQETQYF. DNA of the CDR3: TGTGCCAGCAGCGTTAACCCACAGGAGACCCAGTACTTC.

This CDR3 is CASSTQSNNSPLHF. As DNA, the CDR3 is TGTGCCAGCAGCACACAGTCTAATAATTCACCCCTCCACTTT. The J gene is TRBJ1-6, the V gene TRBV9; D unclear. The germline V gene encodes CDR1 SGDLS and CDR2 YYNGEE. The CDR3 has 14 residues. Trimming removed 4 bases from V and 5 bases from J, with 10 bases in between. The full variable domain, in which reference TRBV9 and TRBJ1-6 provide the parts outside the CDR3, is DSGVTQTPKHLITATGQRVTLRCSPRSGDLSVYWYQQSLDQGLQFLIQYYNGEERAKGNILERFSAQQFPDLHSELNLSSLELGDSALYFCASSTQSNNSPLHFGNGTRLTVT.

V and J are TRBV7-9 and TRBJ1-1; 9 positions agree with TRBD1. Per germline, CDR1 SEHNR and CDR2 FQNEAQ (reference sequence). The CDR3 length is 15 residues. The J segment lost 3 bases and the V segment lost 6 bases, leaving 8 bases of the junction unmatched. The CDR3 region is CASSNRDREYTEAFF. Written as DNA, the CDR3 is TGTGCCAGCAGTAACCGGGACAGGGAATACACTGAAGCTTTCTTT.

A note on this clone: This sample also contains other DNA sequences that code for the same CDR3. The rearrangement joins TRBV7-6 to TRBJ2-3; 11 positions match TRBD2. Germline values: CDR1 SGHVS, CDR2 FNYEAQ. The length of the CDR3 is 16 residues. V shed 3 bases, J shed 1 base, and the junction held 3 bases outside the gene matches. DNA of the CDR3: TGTGCCAGCAGCTTGGGGACTAGCGGCGGCACAGATACGCAGTATTTT. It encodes CASSLGTSGGTDTQYF. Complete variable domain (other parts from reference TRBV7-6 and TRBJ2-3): GAGVSQSPRYKVTKRGQDVALRCDPISGHVSLYWYRQALGQGPEFLTYFNYEAQQDKSGLPNDRFSAERPEGSISTLTIQRTEQRDSAMYRCASSLGTSGGTDTQYFGPGTRLTVL.